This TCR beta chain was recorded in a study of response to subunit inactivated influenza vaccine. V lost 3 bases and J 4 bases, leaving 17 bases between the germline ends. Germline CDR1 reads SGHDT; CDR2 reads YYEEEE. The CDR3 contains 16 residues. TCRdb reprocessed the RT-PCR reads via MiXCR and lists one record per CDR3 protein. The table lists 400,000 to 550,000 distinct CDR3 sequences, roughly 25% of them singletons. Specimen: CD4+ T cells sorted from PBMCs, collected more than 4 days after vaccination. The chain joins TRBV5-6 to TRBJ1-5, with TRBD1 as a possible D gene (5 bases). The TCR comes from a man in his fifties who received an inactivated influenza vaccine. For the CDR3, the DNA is TGTGCCAGCAGCTCCTGGGGACGATCTAGAAATCAGCCCCAGCATTTT. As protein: CASSSWGRSRNQPQHF.